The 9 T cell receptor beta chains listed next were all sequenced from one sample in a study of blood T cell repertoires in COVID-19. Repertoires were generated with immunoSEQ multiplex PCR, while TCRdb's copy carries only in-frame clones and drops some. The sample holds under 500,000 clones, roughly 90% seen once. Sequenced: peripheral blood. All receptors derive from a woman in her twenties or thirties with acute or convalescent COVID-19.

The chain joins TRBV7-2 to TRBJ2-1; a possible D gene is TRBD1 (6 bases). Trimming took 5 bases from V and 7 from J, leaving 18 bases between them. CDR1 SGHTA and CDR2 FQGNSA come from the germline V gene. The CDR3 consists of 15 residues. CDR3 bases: TGTGCCAGCAGCCTCCTACAGGGACCTTCGAATGAGCAGTTCTTC. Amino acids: CASSLLQGPSNEQFF.

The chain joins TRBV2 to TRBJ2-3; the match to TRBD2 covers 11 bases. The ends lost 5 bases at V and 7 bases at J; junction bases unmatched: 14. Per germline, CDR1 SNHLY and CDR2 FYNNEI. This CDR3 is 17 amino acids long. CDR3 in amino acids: CASSPRKTGLAGYTQYF. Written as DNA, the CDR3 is TGTGCCAGCAGTCCCCGAAAAACCGGACTAGCGGGTTATACGCAGTATTTT.

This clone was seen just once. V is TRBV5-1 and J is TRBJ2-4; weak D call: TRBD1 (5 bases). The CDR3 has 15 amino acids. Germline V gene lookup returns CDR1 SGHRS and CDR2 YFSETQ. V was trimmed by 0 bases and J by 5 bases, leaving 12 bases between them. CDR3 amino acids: CASSLDKGSQNIQYF. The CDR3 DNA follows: TGCGCCAGCAGCTTGGATAAGGGGTCCCAAAACATTCAGTACTTC. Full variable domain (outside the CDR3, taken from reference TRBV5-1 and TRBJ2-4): KAGVTQTPRYLIKTRGQQVTLSCSPISGHRSVSWYQQTPGQGLQFLFEYFSETQRNKGNFPGRFSGRQFSNSRSEMNVSTLELGDSALYLCASSLDKGSQNIQYFGAGTRLSVL.

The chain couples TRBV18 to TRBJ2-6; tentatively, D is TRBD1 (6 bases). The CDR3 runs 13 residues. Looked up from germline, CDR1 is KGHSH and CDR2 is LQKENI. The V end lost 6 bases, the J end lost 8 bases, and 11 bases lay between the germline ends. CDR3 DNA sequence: TGTGCCAGCTCGCCCCAGGGGACCAACGTCCTGACTTTC. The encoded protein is CASSPQGTNVLTF.

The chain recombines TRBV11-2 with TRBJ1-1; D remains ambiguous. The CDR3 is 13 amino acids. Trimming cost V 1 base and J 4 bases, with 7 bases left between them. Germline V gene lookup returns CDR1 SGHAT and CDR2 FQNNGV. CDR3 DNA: TGTGCCAGCAGCTTAGGGGCGGGCACTGAAGCTTTCTTT. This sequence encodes CASSLGAGTEAFF.

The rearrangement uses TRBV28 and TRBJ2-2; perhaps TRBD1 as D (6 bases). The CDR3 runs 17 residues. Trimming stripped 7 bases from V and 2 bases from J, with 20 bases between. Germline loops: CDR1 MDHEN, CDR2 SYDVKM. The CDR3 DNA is TGTGCCAGCACAGATGGGGAAAAACAGGGAAACACCGGGGAGCTGTTTTTT. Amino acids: CASTDGEKQGNTGELFF.

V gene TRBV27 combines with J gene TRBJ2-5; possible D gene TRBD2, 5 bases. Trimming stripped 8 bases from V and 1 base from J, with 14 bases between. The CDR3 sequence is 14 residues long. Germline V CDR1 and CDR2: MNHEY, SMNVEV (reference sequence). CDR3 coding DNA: TGTGCCAGCCGGGCGCTAGCTGTCCAAGAGACCCAGTACTTC. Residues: CASRALAVQETQYF.

The CDR3 sequence: CASSISLANEQFF. DNA for the CDR3: TGTGCCAGTAGTATTTCCCTAGCCAATGAGCAGTTCTTC. The J gene is TRBJ2-1, the V gene TRBV19, with D possibly matching TRBD2 (5 bases). The CDR3 runs to 13 residues. V dropped 3 bases and J dropped 6 bases, with 9 bases sitting between them. Germline assignment: CDR1 LNHDA and CDR2 SQIVND (reference sequence).

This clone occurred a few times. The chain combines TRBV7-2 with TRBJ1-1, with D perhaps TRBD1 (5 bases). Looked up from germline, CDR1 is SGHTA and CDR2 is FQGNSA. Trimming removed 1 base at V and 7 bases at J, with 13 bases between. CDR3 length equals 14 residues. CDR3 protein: CASSLDRGLLEAFF. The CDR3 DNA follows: TGTGCCAGCAGCTTAGATCGGGGACTTCTTGAAGCTTTCTTT.